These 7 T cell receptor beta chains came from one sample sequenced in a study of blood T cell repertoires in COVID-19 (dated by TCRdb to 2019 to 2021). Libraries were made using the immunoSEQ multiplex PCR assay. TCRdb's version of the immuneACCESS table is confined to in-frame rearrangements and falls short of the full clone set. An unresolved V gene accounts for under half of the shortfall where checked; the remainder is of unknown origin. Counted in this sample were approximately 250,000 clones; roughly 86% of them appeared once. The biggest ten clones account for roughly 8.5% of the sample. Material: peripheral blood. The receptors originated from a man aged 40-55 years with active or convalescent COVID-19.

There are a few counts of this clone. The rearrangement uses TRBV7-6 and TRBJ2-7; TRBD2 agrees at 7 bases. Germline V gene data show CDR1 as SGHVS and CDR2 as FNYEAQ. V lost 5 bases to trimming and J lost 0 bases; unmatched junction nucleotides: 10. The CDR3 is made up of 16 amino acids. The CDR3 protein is CASSATAGVTSYEQYF. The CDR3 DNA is TGTGCCAGCAGCGCCACGGCGGGAGTTACCTCCTACGAGCAGTACTTC.

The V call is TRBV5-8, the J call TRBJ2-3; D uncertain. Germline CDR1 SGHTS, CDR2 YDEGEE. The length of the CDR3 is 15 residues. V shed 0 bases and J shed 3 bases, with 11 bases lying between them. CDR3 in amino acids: CASSLAVAWTDTQYF. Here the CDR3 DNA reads TGTGCCAGCAGCTTGGCCGTAGCCTGGACAGATACGCAGTATTTT.

CDR3 region: CASSYQLSSGNTIYF. The CDR3 coding sequence is TGTGCCAGCAGTTACCAGTTATCCTCTGGAAACACCATATATTTT. This chain connects TRBV6-5 to TRBJ1-3; D not resolved. Between the trimmed V and J ends, which lost 2 bases and 0 bases, there was a span of 8 bases. Looked up from germline, CDR1 is MNHEY and CDR2 is SVGAGI. This CDR3 spans 15 amino acids.

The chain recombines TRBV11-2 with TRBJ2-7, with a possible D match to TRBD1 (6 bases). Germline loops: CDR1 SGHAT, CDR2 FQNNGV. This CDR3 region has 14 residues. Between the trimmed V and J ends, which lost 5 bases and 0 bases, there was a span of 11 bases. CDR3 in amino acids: CASSPWDNSYEQYF. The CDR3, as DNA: TGTGCCAGCAGCCCCTGGGACAACTCCTACGAGCAGTACTTC. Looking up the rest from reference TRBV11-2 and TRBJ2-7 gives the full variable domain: EAGVAQSPRYKIIEKRQSVAFWCNPISGHATLYWYQQILGQGPKLLIQFQNNGVVDDSQLPKDRFSAERLKGVDSTLKIQPAKLEDSAVYLCASSPWDNSYEQYFGPGTRLTVT.

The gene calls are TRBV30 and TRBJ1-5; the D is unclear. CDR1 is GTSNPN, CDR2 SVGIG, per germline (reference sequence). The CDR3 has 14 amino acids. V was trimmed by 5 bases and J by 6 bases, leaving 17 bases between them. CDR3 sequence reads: CAWGRGMVGQPQHF. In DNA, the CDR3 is TGTGCCTGGGGAAGAGGGATGGTTGGTCAGCCCCAGCATTTT.

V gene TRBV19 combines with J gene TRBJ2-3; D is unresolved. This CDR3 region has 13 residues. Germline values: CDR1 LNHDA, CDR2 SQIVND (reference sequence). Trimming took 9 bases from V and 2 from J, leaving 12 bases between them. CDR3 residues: CASNLAHTDTQYF. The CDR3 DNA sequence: TGTGCCAGCAACCTCGCACACACAGATACGCAGTATTTT.

For the CDR3, the DNA is TGTGCCAGCAGCTGGACCGGCGGGGGGAGCACTGAAGCTTTCTTT. Protein sequence: CASSWTGGGSTEAFF. J is TRBJ1-1 and V is TRBV5-4; tentatively, D is TRBD1 (5 bases). The CDR3 contains 15 residues. The V gene lost 3 bases and the J gene lost 4 bases, with 16 bases spanning the gap. Germline CDR1 SGHNT, CDR2 YYREEE (reference sequence).